Only a few counts were recorded for the clone carrying this T cell receptor (beta chain). Its matching antigen is unknown. This record belongs to a study of blood T cells in healthy people across ages. The study's findings and limits: Since the PBMCs were unsorted, naive and antigen-experienced cells could not be conclusively compared.

The CDR3 runs to 12 residues. Between the trimmed V and J ends, which lost 6 bases and 4 bases, there was a span of 7 bases. The germline CDR1 and CDR2 sequences are MNHEY and SVGAGI. Alongside a J-beta primer mix, a sample-barcoded 5' primer served in a second PCR lasting about 6 to 12 cycles. TCRdb ran MiXCR on the 5' RACE reads and lists one entry per CDR3 protein. The sample has hundreds of thousands of distinct CDR3 sequences, roughly 45% seen once. The source is a woman aged 55 to 70 in good health. The chain links TRBV6-5 to TRBJ2-1; no clear D gene. The sample taken for sequencing was blood. The chain's CDR3 is CASRQSYNEQFF. As DNA, the CDR3 is TGTGCCAGCAGACAGTCGTACAATGAGCAGTTCTTC.